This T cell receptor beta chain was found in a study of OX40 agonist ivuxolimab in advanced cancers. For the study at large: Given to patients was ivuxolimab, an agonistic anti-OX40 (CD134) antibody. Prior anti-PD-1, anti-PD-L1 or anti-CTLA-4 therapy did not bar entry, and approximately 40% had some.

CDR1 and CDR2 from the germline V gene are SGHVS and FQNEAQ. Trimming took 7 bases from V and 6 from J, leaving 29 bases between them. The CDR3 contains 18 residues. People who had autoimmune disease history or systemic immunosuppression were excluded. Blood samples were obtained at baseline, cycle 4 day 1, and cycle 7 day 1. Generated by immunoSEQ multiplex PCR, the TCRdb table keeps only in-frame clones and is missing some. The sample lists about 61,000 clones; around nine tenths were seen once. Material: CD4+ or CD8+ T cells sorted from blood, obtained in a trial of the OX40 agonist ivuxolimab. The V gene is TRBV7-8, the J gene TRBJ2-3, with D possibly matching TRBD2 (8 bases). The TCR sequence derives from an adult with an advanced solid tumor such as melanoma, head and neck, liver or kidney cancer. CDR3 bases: TGTGCCAGCACCTCACCAGGGGGAGCGGGGGTAAGAACGGATACGCAGTATTTT. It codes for CASTSPGGAGVRTDTQYF. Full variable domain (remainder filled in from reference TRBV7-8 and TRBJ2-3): GAGVSQSPRYKVAKRGQDVALRCDPISGHVSLFWYQQALGQGPEFLTYFQNEAQLDKSGLPSDRFFAERPEGSVSTLKIQRTQQEDSAVYLCASTSPGGAGVRTDTQYFGPGTRLTVL.